The 32 T cell receptor beta chains listed next were all sequenced from one sample in a study of blood T cell repertoires in COVID-19 (TCRdb year 2020). The protocol used for the library was the immunoSEQ multiplex PCR assay. This immuneACCESS table, as held by TCRdb, lists in-frame sequences with V and J called but not all clones. Of the missing ones, under half trace to an unresolved V gene in checked studies; the others have no known cause. The sample includes about 65,000 clones, with roughly nine tenths observed a single time. Roughly 1.3% of the sample rests with the top ten. What was sequenced was peripheral blood. The receptor source for this set is a man in his fifties or sixties with acute or convalescent COVID-19.

The rearrangement joins TRBV6-5 to TRBJ1-6; TRBD1 might be the D (6 bases). In germline, CDR1 is MNHEY, CDR2 SVGAGI. The CDR3 runs 15 residues. The germline V and J ends were trimmed by 6 bases and 7 bases, with 16 bases remaining between them. The CDR3 DNA reads TGTGCCAGCAGGCCGCAACAGGGTCGGAATTCACCCCTCCACTTT. Translation: CASRPQQGRNSPLHF.

The chain couples TRBV19 to TRBJ2-7; TRBD1 matches 9 bases. Germline CDR1 LNHDA, CDR2 SQIVND (reference sequence). The CDR3 is 17 amino acids. The trim removed 4 bases at V and 3 bases at J, leaving 13 bases unmatched. CDR3 DNA sequence: TGTGCCAGTAGTACCACAGGGGGCCGGGGTTTCATCTACGAGCAGTACTTC. Amino acids: CASSTTGGRGFIYEQYF.

The chain couples TRBV7-8 to TRBJ1-1; 8 bases are a match to TRBD1. J lost 4 bases, V lost 2 bases, and 6 bases had no gene match. Germline-derived CDR1 and CDR2 are SGHVS and FQNEAQ. The length of the CDR3 is 15 residues. Here the CDR3 reads CASSLLQGQVTEAFF. CDR3 sequence (DNA): TGTGCCAGCAGCTTACTCCAGGGACAGGTCACTGAAGCTTTCTTT.

This clone was detected once. The chain carries TRBV7-9 and TRBJ1-1; D is undetermined. Germline CDR1 SEHNR, CDR2 FQNEAQ (reference sequence). CDR3 size: 15 residues. V lost 1 base, J lost 3 bases, and 12 bases lay in between. CDR3 DNA sequence: TGTGCCAGCAGCTTAGTTCGGGTTACGGACACTGAAGCTTTCTTT. Translated, it gives CASSLVRVTDTEAFF. The complete variable domain, with remaining parts taken from reference TRBV7-9 and TRBJ1-1, reads DTGVSQNPRHKITKRGQNVTFRCDPISEHNRLYWYRQTLGQGPEFLTYFQNEAQLEKSRLLSDRFSAERPKGSFSTLEIQRTEQGDSAMYLCASSLVRVTDTEAFFGQGTRLTVV.

The chain carries TRBV7-2 and TRBJ2-5; TRBD2 matches at 7 bases. The CDR3 runs to 14 residues. Germline lookup yields CDR1 SGHTA and CDR2 FQGNSA. After removal of 6 bases from V and 1 base from J, the junction contained 5 bases not matched to a gene. The CDR3 nucleotides are TGTGCCAGCAGTCCGGGGGGACTCCAAGAGACCCAGTACTTC. Translation: CASSPGGLQETQYF.

A single count supports this clone. The chain employs TRBV18 and TRBJ1-3; tentative D call: TRBD1 (5 bases). The germline V and J ends were trimmed by 2 bases and 6 bases, with 14 bases remaining between them. This CDR3 has 15 amino acids. In germline, CDR1 is KGHSH, CDR2 LQKENI. Here the CDR3 reads CASSPSGGDANTIYF. CDR3 DNA sequence: TGTGCCAGCTCACCAAGCGGGGGAGACGCAAACACCATATATTTT.

The chain is built from TRBV3-1 (or the pseudogene TRBV3-2) and TRBJ1-2; tentatively, D is TRBD1 (6 bases). The germline gives CDR1 LGHDT, CDR2 YNNKEL (reference sequence). V was trimmed by 0 bases and J by 4 bases, leaving 9 bases between them. The CDR3 totals 14 residues. CDR3 in amino acids: CASSQDNRAYGYTF. The CDR3, as DNA: TGTGCCAGCAGCCAAGATAACAGGGCCTATGGCTACACCTTC.

The rearrangement links TRBV2 to TRBJ1-2, with D maybe TRBD1 (6 bases). V lost 6 bases and J 5 bases, leaving 16 bases between the germline ends. Per the germline V gene, CDR1 is SNHLY and CDR2 is FYNNEI. This CDR3 is built from 14 residues. This CDR3 reads CASSDMGATYGYTF. The CDR3, as DNA: TGTGCCAGCAGCGACATGGGGGCGACATATGGCTACACCTTC. The full variable domain, completed using reference TRBV2 and TRBJ1-2, is EPEVTQTPSHQVTQMGQEVILRCVPISNHLYFYWYRQILGQKVEFLVSFYNNEISEKSEIFDDQFSVERPDGSNFTLKIRSTKLEDSAMYFCASSDMGATYGYTFGSGTRLTVV.

The chain couples TRBV4-1 to TRBJ1-6; the D is unclear. Trimming stripped 1 base from V and 0 bases from J, with 7 bases between. The CDR3 has 16 amino acids. CDR1 MGHRA and CDR2 YSYEKL come from the germline V gene. CDR3 sequence: CASSQGPRSYNSPLHF. The DNA of the CDR3 is TGCGCCAGCAGCCAAGGTCCCCGCTCCTATAATTCACCCCTCCACTTT.

This rearrangement joins TRBV2 to TRBJ2-2; D might be TRBD2 (6 bases). CDR3 length equals 13 residues. The germline V and J ends were trimmed by 5 bases and 6 bases, with 10 bases remaining between them. Germline values: CDR1 SNHLY, CDR2 FYNNEI. DNA of the CDR3: TGTGCCAGCAGTACCGGGGAGGCCGGGGAGCTGTTTTTT. As protein: CASSTGEAGELFF.

This chain connects TRBV5-1 to TRBJ1-1; unclear D gene. CDR1 and CDR2 from the germline V gene are SGHRS and YFSETQ. V was cut by 0 bases and J by 4 bases, with 10 bases left in between. There are 14 residues in the CDR3. The CDR3 loop reads CASSLDSFFTEAFF. CDR3 coding DNA: TGCGCCAGCAGCTTGGACAGTTTTTTCACTGAAGCTTTCTTT. The whole variable domain, filled in from reference TRBV5-1 and TRBJ1-1, reads KAGVTQTPRYLIKTRGQQVTLSCSPISGHRSVSWYQQTPGQGLQFLFEYFSETQRNKGNFPGRFSGRQFSNSRSEMNVSTLELGDSALYLCASSLDSFFTEAFFGQGTRLTVV.

The rearrangement links TRBV3-1 (or the pseudogene TRBV3-2) to TRBJ2-1, with 7 bases identical to TRBD1. CDR3 length equals 14 residues. J was trimmed by 9 bases and V by 3 bases; bases with no gene match: 8. CDR1 LGHDT and CDR2 YNNKEL come from the germline V gene (reference sequence). The CDR3 DNA reads as TGTGCCAGCAGCCAGGGCAGGGGGTCGGGTGAGCAGTTCTTC. Its protein product is CASSQGRGSGEQFF.

The rearrangement joins TRBV7-9 to TRBJ2-1, with D perhaps being TRBD1 or TRBD2 (6 bases each). Germline CDR1 SEHNR, CDR2 FQNEAQ (reference sequence). The CDR3 has 11 amino acids. V was clipped by 7 bases and J by 15 bases, with 16 bases between them. CDR3 amino acids: CASTGGLESFF. In nucleotides, the CDR3 is TGTGCCAGCACCGGGGGCCTAGAGTCGTTCTTC. The full variable domain, completed using reference TRBV7-9 and TRBJ2-1, is DTGVSQNPRHKITKRGQNVTFRCDPISEHNRLYWYRQTLGQGPEFLTYFQNEAQLEKSRLLSDRFSAERPKGSFSTLEIQRTEQGDSAMYLCASTGGLESFFGPGTRLTVL.

The rearrangement links TRBV11-2 to TRBJ2-2, with 7 bases fitting TRBD1. This CDR3 is 18 amino acids long. Germline loops: CDR1 SGHAT, CDR2 FQNNGV. V trimming: 5 bases; J trimming: 5 bases; junction bases outside the gene matches: 17. The CDR3 region has the DNA TGTGCCAGCAGCCCCTATATTATCGACAGGGCGCGGACCGGGGAGCTGTTTTTT. As protein: CASSPYIIDRARTGELFF.

The rearrangement links TRBV3-1 (or the pseudogene TRBV3-2) to TRBJ2-7; TRBD1 is a possible D gene (5 bases). V was shortened by 1 base and J by 4 bases, with 8 bases between the two germline ends. The CDR3 runs to 13 residues. The germline V gene has CDR1 LGHDT and CDR2 YNNKEL (reference sequence). The CDR3 sequence: CASSQGTPYEQYF. The DNA for the CDR3 is TGTGCCAGCAGCCAAGGGACACCTTACGAGCAGTACTTC.

This clone was counted a few times. The V call is TRBV5-4, the J call TRBJ2-7; the D gene is possibly TRBD1 (6 bases). Trimming left V 3 bases short and J 0 bases short, with 10 bases between. Germline V gene sequence: CDR1 SGHNT, CDR2 YYREEE (reference sequence). The CDR3 runs 14 residues. CDR3 sequence reads: CASSSRDNSYEQYF. As DNA, the CDR3 is TGTGCCAGCAGCTCCCGGGACAACTCCTACGAGCAGTACTTC.

The rearrangement links TRBV2 to TRBJ1-1, with 8 bases fitting TRBD1. Germline loops: CDR1 SNHLY, CDR2 FYNNEI. This CDR3 is 14 amino acids long. J was trimmed by 5 bases and V by 1 base; bases with no gene match: 3. The CDR3 DNA sequence: TGTGCCAGCAGTGAAGTCAGGGGGCCTACTGAAGCTTTCTTT. Protein: CASSEVRGPTEAFF.

The chain links TRBV5-1 to TRBJ1-2; D remains unclear. Germline assignment: CDR1 SGHRS and CDR2 YFSETQ. The CDR3 is 15 amino acids. The V gene lost 0 bases and the J gene lost 8 bases, with 17 bases spanning the gap. The CDR3 DNA reads as TGCGCCAGCAGCTTGGAGCCTGGGAGGCCCACGGGCTACACCTTC. Protein: CASSLEPGRPTGYTF.

This clone was seen only once. This chain links TRBV7-2 with TRBJ2-2; 9 bases are a match to TRBD1. Germline V CDR1 and CDR2: SGHTA, FQGNSA. The CDR3 runs 16 residues. Trimming at V came to 4 bases and at J to 5 bases, leaving 8 bases not matched to a gene. CDR3 bases: TGTGCCAGCAGCTCTACAGGGGGCCCTAAGACCGGGGAGCTGTTTTTT. Protein: CASSSTGGPKTGELFF. Using reference TRBV7-2 and TRBJ2-2 for the parts outside the CDR3, the full variable domain is GAGVSQSPSNKVTEKGKDVELRCDPISGHTALYWYRQSLGQGLEFLIYFQGNSAPDKSGLPSDRFSAERTGGSVSTLTIQRTQQEDSAVYLCASSSTGGPKTGELFFGEGSRLTVL.

The chain recombines TRBV18 with TRBJ2-7, with TRBD2 matching over 7 bases. With 1 base clipped from V and 4 bases from J, the junction kept 7 bases outside the gene matches. Looked up from germline, CDR1 is KGHSH and CDR2 is LQKENI. The CDR3 has 15 residues. This chain's CDR3 is CASSPQLGGGYEQYF. The CDR3 coding sequence is TGTGCCAGCTCACCACAGCTCGGCGGGGGTTACGAGCAGTACTTC. Full variable domain (outside the CDR3, taken from reference TRBV18 and TRBJ2-7): NAGVMQNPRHLVRRRGQEARLRCSPMKGHSHVYWYRQLPEEGLKFMVYLQKENIIDESGMPKERFSAEFPKEGPSILRIQQVVRGDSAAYFCASSPQLGGGYEQYFGPGTRLTVT.

On this clone: A read error may account for a junction end that differs from germline. The J gene is TRBJ1-6, the V gene TRBV4-2; 8 bases are a match to TRBD1. Germline V gene sequence: CDR1 LGHNA, CDR2 YNFKEQ. This CDR3 has 15 amino acids. Written as DNA, the CDR3 is TGTGCCAGCAGCCAAGCCTCCGCGACAGGGGTTGGTATCTACTTT. It encodes CASSQASATGVGIYF.

The J gene is TRBJ1-5, the V gene TRBV5-6; D perhaps matches TRBD1 (5 bases). The CDR3 is 15 residues long. CDR1 is SGHDT, CDR2 YYEEEE, per germline. Trimming pared 6 bases from V and 5 bases from J, leaving 18 bases between. The DNA for the CDR3 is TGTGCCAGCACCTTTGGGGGGTCGGTTTATCAGCCCCAGCATTTT. Translated, it gives CASTFGGSVYQPQHF.

V gene TRBV27 combines with J gene TRBJ1-6, with D uncertain. Germline-derived CDR1 and CDR2 are MNHEY and SMNVEV (reference sequence). Trimming removed 2 bases from V and 8 bases from J, with 10 bases in between. The CDR3 is made up of 14 amino acids. CDR3 in DNA: TGTGCCAGCAGTTTAAGTTGGCGGGATTCACCCCTCCACTTT. This codes for CASSLSWRDSPLHF.

The chain joins TRBV27 to TRBJ1-4; D not resolved. The CDR3 covers 14 residues. Germline loops: CDR1 MNHEY, CDR2 SMNVEV (reference sequence). V dropped 6 bases and J dropped 4 bases, with 12 bases sitting between them. CDR3 amino acids: CASSSPVRNEKLFF. The CDR3 DNA reads TGTGCCAGCAGCTCCCCGGTCCGTAATGAAAAACTGTTTTTT.

The chain employs TRBV6-5 and TRBJ1-4; 7 positions match TRBD1. V lost 8 bases to trimming and J lost 7 bases; unmatched junction nucleotides: 4. CDR1 is MNHEY and CDR2 is SVGAGI in the germline V gene. This CDR3 comprises 12 residues. Here the CDR3 DNA reads TGTGCCAGCCCGGGACAGAGTGAAAAACTGTTTTTT. Encoded protein: CASPGQSEKLFF.

This chain connects TRBV27 to TRBJ1-5; 9 bases fit TRBD1. V dropped 6 bases and J dropped 7; count of bases not matched to a gene: 10. Per germline, CDR1 MNHEY and CDR2 SMNVEV (reference sequence). The CDR3 extends over 15 amino acids. The CDR3 is CASRREGTGNQPQHF. In nucleotides, the CDR3 is TGTGCCAGCAGACGAGAGGGGACAGGGAACCAGCCCCAGCATTTT.

The chain has TRBV11-2 and TRBJ2-7; tentatively, D is TRBD1 (5 bases). The CDR3 is 15 amino acids. The V and J ends lost 0 bases and 3 bases respectively, with 12 bases between them. The germline CDR1 and CDR2 sequences are SGHAT and FQNNGV. CDR3 DNA sequence: TGTGCCAGCAGCTTAGATCAGAGACAGCTCTACGAGCAGTACTTC. Its translation: CASSLDQRQLYEQYF.

The chain uses TRBV5-1 and TRBJ2-3, with D tentatively TRBD1 (6 bases). This CDR3 is built from 15 residues. The V and J ends lost 4 bases and 0 bases respectively, with 12 bases between them. Germline V gene sequence: CDR1 SGHRS, CDR2 YFSETQ. The CDR3 protein is CASSPRGQSTDTQYF. In nucleotides, the CDR3 is TGCGCCAGCAGCCCTCGTGGACAGAGCACAGATACGCAGTATTTT.

This clone occurred once. The rearrangement links TRBV5-6 to TRBJ2-7; TRBD1 aligns across 12 bases. CDR3 length equals 18 residues. Unmatched junction bases numbered 18, after V lost 4 bases and J lost 7 bases. Germline values: CDR1 SGHDT, CDR2 YYEEEE. The CDR3 DNA is TGTGCCAGCAGCCTACAATTACAACCGGGACAGGGGGCGCGGGAGCAGTACTTC. Translation: CASSLQLQPGQGAREQYF.

The sample holds one count of this clone. The V and J genes are TRBV24-1 and TRBJ2-1; 8 nucleotides line up with TRBD1. The CDR3 covers 16 residues. With 4 bases clipped from V and 4 bases from J, the junction kept 8 bases outside the gene matches. CDR1 KGHDR and CDR2 SFDVKD come from the germline V gene. Here the CDR3 DNA reads TGTGCCACCAGTGACCCCGGGACAGGTGCTTACAATGAGCAGTTCTTC. Translation gives CATSDPGTGAYNEQFF.

V gene TRBV6-5 combines with J gene TRBJ1-6; D might be TRBD1 (6 bases). The CDR3 sequence is 13 residues long. The germline V gene encodes CDR1 MNHEY and CDR2 SVGAGI. Trimming took off 9 bases at V and 3 bases at J, with 9 bases between the two ends. CDR3: CASRQVYNSPLHF. The CDR3 bases are TGTGCCAGTCGACAGGTCTATAATTCACCCCTCCACTTT.

V and J are TRBV18 and TRBJ1-1, with a possible D match to TRBD1 (5 bases). Trimming removed 3 bases from V and 6 bases from J, with 14 bases in between. From germline, CDR1 is KGHSH and CDR2 LQKENI. The CDR3 totals 14 residues. The CDR3 DNA is TGTGCCAGCTCACCCCGACAGACATTTCCTGAAGCTTTCTTT. It is translated as CASSPRQTFPEAFF.